This T cell receptor (beta chain) is drawn from a study of blood T cell repertoires in COVID-19. The sample holds a few counts of this clone. Repertoires were generated with immunoSEQ multiplex PCR, while TCRdb's copy carries only in-frame clones and drops some. The table shows around 150,000 clones, with over 60% occurring only once. There are 17 residues in the CDR3. The ends were cut back, 2 bases at V and 5 bases at J, with 22 bases in the middle. The V gene's germline CDR1 is SGHNT and CDR2 YYREEE (reference sequence). This chain joins TRBV5-4 and TRBJ2-5; TRBD1 might be the D (7 bases). Sequencing input: peripheral blood. The TCR originated in a woman aged 45-65 years with active or convalescent COVID-19. The CDR3 spells CASSFPNVGGGAETQYF. As DNA, the CDR3 is TGTGCCAGCAGCTTCCCCAACGTTGGAGGGGGCGCGGAGACCCAGTACTTC.